Listed below are T cell receptor beta chains from one sample, sequenced in a study of OX40 agonist ivuxolimab in advanced cancers. Profiling relied on immunoSEQ multiplex PCR, and the TCRdb table lists in-frame clones only, not all of them. The sample includes tens of thousands of clones, 80% to 95% seen only once; the top ten take around 0.39%. Source: CD4+ or CD8+ T cells sorted from blood, taken in a trial of the OX40 agonist ivuxolimab. The source is an adult with an advanced solid tumor such as melanoma, head and neck, liver or kidney cancer. The CDR3 runs from the conserved cysteine through the conserved F or W. The order of the fields is V gene, clone size, D gene, J gene, CDR3 protein, CDR3 DNA. The D gene is left open where the match is weak. The size entry is marked missing in some rows and otherwise reads once, few, many or a size class.

TRBV6-4	-	-	TRBJ1-1	CASSEVHLTEAFF	TGTGCCAGCAGTGAGGTTCATCTAACTGAAGCTTTCTTT
TRBV28	-	-	TRBJ2-3	CASIGGTWDTQYF	TGTGCCAGCATAGGGGGGACGTGGGATACGCAGTATTTT
TRBV7-9	-	TRBD2	TRBJ2-5	CASSLASTSGRRETQYF	TGTGCCAGCAGCTTAGCGTCGACTAGCGGGAGACGTGAGACCCAGTACTTC
TRBV6-5	-	TRBD1	TRBJ1-2	CASGQGYGYTF	TGTGCCAGCGGACAGGGCTATGGCTACACCTTC
TRBV11-3	-	-	TRBJ1-3	CASSLGGSGGNTIYF	TGTGCCAGCAGCTTAGGGGGATCAGGCGGAAACACCATATATTTT
TRBV27	-	-	TRBJ1-1	CASSERAIPPTEAFF	TGTGCCAGCAGTGAGAGGGCAATCCCCCCCACTGAAGCTTTCTTT
TRBV5-1	-	-	TRBJ2-7	CASSFEMDSFYEQYF	TGCGCCAGCAGTTTTGAGATGGACAGCTTCTACGAGCAGTACTTC
TRBV20-1	-	-	TRBJ2-1	CSASGRNEQFF	TGCAGTGCCTCCGGGAGAAATGAGCAGTTCTTC
TRBV9	-	-	TRBJ2-3	CASSVDDTQYF	TGTGCCAGCAGCGTAGACGATACGCAGTATTTT
TRBV5-5	-	-	TRBJ1-1	CASRPGPMNTEAFF	TGTGCCAGCAGGCCCGGGCCAATGAACACTGAAGCTTTCTTT
TRBV6-5	-	-	TRBJ1-2	CASSSGFYGYTF	TGTGCCAGCAGTTCGGGCTTCTATGGCTACACCTTC
TRBV5-1	-	TRBD1	TRBJ2-3	CASSPRIRQGPTDTQYF	TGCGCCAGCAGCCCCCGCATCCGACAGGGCCCCACAGATACGCAGTATTTT
TRBV19	-	-	TRBJ1-1	CASSIIRQAPTEAFF	TGTGCCAGTAGTATAATTAGGCAGGCCCCCACTGAAGCTTTCTTT
TRBV4-2	-	-	TRBJ1-1	CASSQDPGADTEAFF	TGTGCCAGCAGCCAAGATCCAGGGGCGGACACTGAAGCTTTCTTT
TRBV15	-	-	TRBJ2-7	CATSSLSSYEQYF	TGTGCCACCTCAAGCCTGAGCTCCTACGAGCAGTACTTC
TRBV5-1	-	-	TRBJ2-2	CASSSLAVNTGELFF	TGCGCCAGCAGCTCCTTAGCAGTGAACACCGGGGAGCTGTTTTTT
TRBV5-1	few	-	TRBJ1-1	CASSLWGNTEAFF	TGCGCCAGCAGCTTGTGGGGGAACACTGAAGCTTTCTTT
TRBV5-4	-	-	TRBJ2-1	CASSREGSYNEQFF	TGTGCCAGCAGCCGAGAGGGCTCCTACAATGAGCAGTTCTTC
TRBV2	many	-	TRBJ2-1	CASRGFGYNEQFF	TGTGCCAGCAGAGGGTTTGGTTACAATGAGCAGTTCTTC
TRBV19	-	-	TRBJ2-3	CASSKGLGSTDTQYF	TGTGCCAGTAGTAAAGGACTGGGATCAACAGATACGCAGTATTTT
TRBV4-1	-	-	TRBJ1-5	CASSQVSRDNQPQHF	TGCGCCAGCAGCCAAGTTTCCAGGGACAATCAGCCCCAGCATTTT
TRBV6-5	-	-	TRBJ1-3	CASRNLGPSGNTIYF	TGTGCCAGCAGGAACCTAGGGCCCAGTGGAAACACCATATATTTT
TRBV2	-	-	TRBJ1-5	CASIGSTSGAQPQHF	TGTGCCAGCATAGGGTCCACGTCGGGGGCCCAGCCCCAGCATTTT
TRBV15	-	TRBD1	TRBJ2-7	CATSRGGLRDRSYEQYF	TGTGCCACCAGCAGAGGGGGTCTGAGGGACAGAAGCTACGAGCAGTACTTC
TRBV12-5	-	TRBD2	TRBJ2-3	CASGQTSGGWDTQYF	TGTGCTAGTGGCCAGACTAGCGGGGGCTGGGATACGCAGTATTTT
TRBV19	-	-	TRBJ2-5	CASSIGSEVGETQYF	TGTGCCAGTAGTATAGGTTCTGAAGTCGGGGAGACCCAGTACTTC
TRBV5-1	-	-	TRBJ1-4	CASSFSPGTEATNEKLFF	TGCGCCAGCAGCTTTAGTCCCGGGACGGAAGCAACTAATGAAAAACTGTTTTTT
TRBV27	-	-	TRBJ1-2	CASSRPGTKVSGYTF	TGTGCCAGCAGTCGGCCCGGGACCAAAGTCTCTGGCTACACCTTC
TRBV6-5	-	-	TRBJ2-1	CASSYGLPSGNEQFF	TGTGCCAGCAGTTACGGACTACCCTCGGGAAATGAGCAGTTCTTC
TRBV19	-	-	TRBJ2-7	CASSPLDSSYEQYF	TGTGCCAGTAGTCCCCTGGACAGCTCCTACGAGCAGTACTTC
TRBV6-6	-	-	TRBJ1-5	CASSYPSSGERQPQHF	TGTGCCAGCAGTTACCCTTCCTCAGGGGAGCGTCAGCCCCAGCATTTT
TRBV7-9	-	-	TRBJ2-1	CASTETELYNEQFF	TGTGCCAGCACCGAGACGGAGCTCTACAATGAGCAGTTCTTC
TRBV29-1	-	-	TRBJ2-7	CSVESDSHEQYF	TGCAGCGTTGAATCGGACAGCCACGAGCAGTACTTC